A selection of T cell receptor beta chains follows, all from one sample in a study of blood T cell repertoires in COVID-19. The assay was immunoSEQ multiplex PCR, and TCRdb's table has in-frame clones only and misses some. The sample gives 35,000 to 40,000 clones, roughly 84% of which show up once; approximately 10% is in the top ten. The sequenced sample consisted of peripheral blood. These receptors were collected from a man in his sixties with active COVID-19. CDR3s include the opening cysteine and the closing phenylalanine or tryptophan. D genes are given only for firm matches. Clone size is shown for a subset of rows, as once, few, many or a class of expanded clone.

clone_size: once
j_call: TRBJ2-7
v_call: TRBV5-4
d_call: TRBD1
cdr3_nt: TGTGCCAGCACAAACAGGGGGGCCTACGAGCAGTACTTC
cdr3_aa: CASTNRGAYEQYF

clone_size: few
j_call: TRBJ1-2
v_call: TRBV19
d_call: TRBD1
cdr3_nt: TGTGCCAGTAGTATCGCAGGGGGCAGAGGCTACACCTTC
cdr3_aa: CASSIAGGRGYTF

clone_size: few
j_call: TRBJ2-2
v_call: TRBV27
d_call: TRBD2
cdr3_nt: TGTGCCAGCAGTTCGACTAGCGGGAGGGGTACCGGGGAGCTGTTTTTT
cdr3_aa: CASSSTSGRGTGELFF

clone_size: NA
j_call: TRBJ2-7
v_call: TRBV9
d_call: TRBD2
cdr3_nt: TGTGCCAGCAGCCCCCGGACTAGCGGGAGTGGGGAGCAGTACTTC
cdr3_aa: CASSPRTSGSGEQYF

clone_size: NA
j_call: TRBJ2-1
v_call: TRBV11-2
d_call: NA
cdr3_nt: TGTGCCAGCAGCTTAGATCGACCCGGGAATGAGCAGTTCTTC
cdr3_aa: CASSLDRPGNEQFF

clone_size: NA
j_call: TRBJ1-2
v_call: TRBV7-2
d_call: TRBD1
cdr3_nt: TGTGCCAGCAGCTGGACAGGGGATGGCTACACCTTC
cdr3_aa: CASSWTGDGYTF

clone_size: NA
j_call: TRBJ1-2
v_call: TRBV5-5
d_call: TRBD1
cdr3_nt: TGTGCCAGCAGCTTGCCTCTCGACAGGGGGCCTTATGGCTACACCTTC
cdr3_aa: CASSLPLDRGPYGYTF

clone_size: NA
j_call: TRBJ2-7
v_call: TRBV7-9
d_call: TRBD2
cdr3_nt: TGTGCCAGCAGCCCACCCTCCCCGTTTGCGGGAGAGGAGCAGTACTTC
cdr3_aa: CASSPPSPFAGEEQYF

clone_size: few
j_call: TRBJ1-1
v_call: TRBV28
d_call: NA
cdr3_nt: TGTGCCAGCAGTTTAAGGACGGGGGGGAGGAACACTGAAGCTTTCTTT
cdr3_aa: CASSLRTGGRNTEAFF

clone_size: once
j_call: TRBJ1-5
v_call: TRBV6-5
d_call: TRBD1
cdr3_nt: TGTGCCAGCAAAATCGAGACAGGGGGCAATCAGCCCCAGCATTTT
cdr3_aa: CASKIETGGNQPQHF

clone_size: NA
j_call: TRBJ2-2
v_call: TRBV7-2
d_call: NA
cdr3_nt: TGTGCCAGCAGCTTAGAGCGGGCCGGGGAGCTGTTTTTT
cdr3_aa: CASSLERAGELFF

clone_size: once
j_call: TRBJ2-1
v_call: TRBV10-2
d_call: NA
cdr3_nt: TGCGCCAGCAGTGACTGGAGCGGTTTGAACAATGAGCAGTTCTTC
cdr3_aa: CASSDWSGLNNEQFF

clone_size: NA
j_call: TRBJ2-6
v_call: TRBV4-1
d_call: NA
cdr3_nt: TGCGCCAGCCGAGGGTTTCTTACCAACGTCCTGACTTTC
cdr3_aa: CASRGFLTNVLTF

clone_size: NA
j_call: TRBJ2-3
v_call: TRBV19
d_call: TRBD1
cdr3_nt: TGTGCCAGTAGTAACGGACAGGGGGGTTCAGATACGCAGTATTTT
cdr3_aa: CASSNGQGGSDTQYF

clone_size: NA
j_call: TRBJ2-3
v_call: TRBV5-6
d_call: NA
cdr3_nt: TGTGCCAGCAGAAAATGGCATTCTAGCACAGATACGCAGTATTTT
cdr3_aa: CASRKWHSSTDTQYF

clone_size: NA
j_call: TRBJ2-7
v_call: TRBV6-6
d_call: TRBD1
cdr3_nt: TGTGCCAGCAGCACGGGACAGGGGGCCTACGAGCAGTACTTC
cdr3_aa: CASSTGQGAYEQYF

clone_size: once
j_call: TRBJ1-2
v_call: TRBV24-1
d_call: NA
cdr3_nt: TGTGCCACCAGTGATGTATACGGTGGCTACACCTTC
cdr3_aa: CATSDVYGGYTF

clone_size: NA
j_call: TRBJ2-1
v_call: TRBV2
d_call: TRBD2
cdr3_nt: TGTGCCAGCACTGGGGGGGGGACTGTTTACAATGAGCAGTTCTTC
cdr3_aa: CASTGGGTVYNEQFF

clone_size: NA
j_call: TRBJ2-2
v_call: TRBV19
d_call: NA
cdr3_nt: TGTGCCAGTAGTATATCTTGGAGGACCGGGGAGCTGTTTTTT
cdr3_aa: CASSISWRTGELFF

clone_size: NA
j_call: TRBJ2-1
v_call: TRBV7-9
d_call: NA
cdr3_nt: TGTGCCAGCAGTCATACCTATACTTCATACAATGAGCAGTTCTTC
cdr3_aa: CASSHTYTSYNEQFF

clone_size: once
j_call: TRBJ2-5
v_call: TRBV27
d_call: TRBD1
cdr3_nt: TGTGCCAGCAGTCCCGGGACAGGGGGCATGGAGACCCAGTACTTC
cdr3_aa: CASSPGTGGMETQYF

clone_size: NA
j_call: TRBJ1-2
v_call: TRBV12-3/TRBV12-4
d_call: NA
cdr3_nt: TGTGCCAGCAGTCAGACGGCAGGCAATGGCTACACCTTC
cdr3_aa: CASSQTAGNGYTF